These 21 T cell receptor beta chains were all obtained from the same sample, sequenced in a study of control samples from healthy donors and cancer patients. The data were produced by immunoSEQ multiplex PCR, yet TCRdb's version contains in-frame clones alone and is incomplete. The sample shows fewer than 200,000 clones, roughly 92% of them seen only once. Input material: blood. The receptors here all came from a man aged 25 to 40 in good health.

The CDR3 sequence is CASSRDEGSGNTIYF. The CDR3 nucleotides read TGTGCCAGCAGCCGGGACGAGGGTTCTGGAAACACCATATATTTT. The chain carries TRBV4-2 and TRBJ1-3; tentatively, D is TRBD1 (5 bases). CDR1 is LGHNA and CDR2 is YNFKEQ in the germline V gene. The ends were cut back, 4 bases at V and 1 base at J, with 11 bases in the middle. The CDR3 is made up of 15 amino acids.

The V call is TRBV4-3, the J call TRBJ1-6; 8 bases agree with TRBD1. V shed 3 bases, J shed 4 bases, and the junction held 5 bases outside the gene matches. Germline V gene data show CDR1 as LGHNA and CDR2 as YSLEER. This CDR3 is built from 16 residues. This chain's CDR3 is CASSQEQGVYNSPLHF. The CDR3, as DNA: TGCGCCAGCAGCCAGGAACAGGGGGTGTATAATTCACCCCTCCACTTT.

This clone was counted a few times. The chain couples TRBV5-6 to TRBJ2-4; no clear D. Trimming removed 4 bases from V and 0 bases from J, with 14 bases in between. The CDR3 sequence is 16 residues long. The V gene's germline CDR1 is SGHDT and CDR2 YYEEEE. The CDR3 loop reads CASSPAGPLAKNIQYF. In DNA form, the CDR3 reads TGTGCCAGCAGCCCAGCCGGGCCCCTAGCCAAAAACATTCAGTACTTC.

This rearrangement joins TRBV7-2 to TRBJ2-2; unclear D gene. The germline gives CDR1 SGHTA, CDR2 FQGNSA. Trimming stripped 2 bases from V and 0 bases from J, with 13 bases between. The CDR3 is 17 residues long. In DNA form, the CDR3 reads TGTGCCAGCAGCTTATATTTTGTCGGATCGAACACCGGGGAGCTGTTTTTT. This sequence encodes CASSLYFVGSNTGELFF.

The chain couples TRBV27 to TRBJ1-4, with D possibly matching TRBD1 (5 bases). The CDR3 runs to 17 residues. Germline CDR1 MNHEY, CDR2 SMNVEV (reference sequence). The ends were cut back, 7 bases at V and 0 bases at J, with 18 bases in the middle. The CDR3 DNA follows: TGTGCCAGCAAAGAGGGACTCTCTGGTGCAACTAATGAAAAACTGTTTTTT. Amino acid sequence: CASKEGLSGATNEKLFF.

The V call is TRBV28, the J call TRBJ2-7; weak D call: TRBD1 (5 bases). Germline loops: CDR1 MDHEN, CDR2 SYDVKM. Trimming took off 7 bases at V and 1 base at J, with 17 bases between the two ends. The CDR3 loop spans 15 amino acids. This CDR3 is CASTLTGHLSYEQYF. The CDR3 coding sequence is TGTGCCAGCACTCTTACCGGACACTTATCCTACGAGCAGTACTTC.

The chain uses TRBV5-4 and TRBJ2-1, with D perhaps TRBD2 (6 bases). This CDR3 contains 15 residues. CDR1 and CDR2 (germline): SGHNT, YYREEE (reference sequence). The V gene lost 2 bases and the J gene lost 3 bases, with 12 bases spanning the gap. The CDR3 DNA reads TGTGCCAGCAGCTTTTACGGGAGTTTCTACAATGAGCAGTTCTTC. Translating gives CASSFYGSFYNEQFF.

This clone was detected once. CDR3 DNA: TGTGCCAGTAATGACAGGGATAACGAGCAGTACTTC. Protein product: CASNDRDNEQYF. The chain recombines TRBV19 with TRBJ2-7; 7 nucleotides agree with TRBD1. V trimming: 7 bases; J trimming: 5 bases; junction bases outside the gene matches: 5. The CDR3 runs to 12 residues. Germline V gene data show CDR1 as LNHDA and CDR2 as SQIVND (reference sequence).

This clone came up once. The chain is built from TRBV29-1 and TRBJ1-4; D remains unclear. The V end was cut by 0 bases, the J end by 1 base, with 9 bases between. Germline CDR1 is SQVTM and CDR2 is ANQGSEA. The CDR3 is made up of 15 amino acids. CDR3 DNA: TGCAGCGTTGAAGACCGACACTTAACTAATGAAAAACTGTTTTTT. It codes for CSVEDRHLTNEKLFF.

The J gene is TRBJ1-6, the V gene TRBV19; D not certain. This CDR3 is built from 15 residues. The V end was cut by 3 bases, the J end by 9 bases, with 15 bases between. CDR1 and CDR2 (germline): LNHDA, SQIVND (reference sequence). The CDR3 loop is CASSIGIYSGSPLHF. CDR3 DNA: TGTGCCAGTAGTATCGGGATTTACTCGGGTTCACCCCTCCACTTT.

This chain joins TRBV27 and TRBJ2-7, with 9 bases identical to TRBD1. V gave up 3 bases and J gave up 3 bases; unmatched junction bases: 6. This CDR3 has 15 amino acids. The germline V gene has CDR1 MNHEY and CDR2 SMNVEV (reference sequence). The chain's CDR3 is CASSFGRQGVYEQYF. CDR3 in DNA: TGTGCCAGCAGTTTTGGGCGACAGGGGGTCTACGAGCAGTACTTC.

The chain combines TRBV2 with TRBJ2-1; the D is unclear. V gave up 6 bases and J gave up 5 bases, with 11 bases separating them. This CDR3 has 13 residues. In germline, CDR1 is SNHLY, CDR2 FYNNEI. CDR3 loop: CASSLLRNNEQFF. As DNA, the CDR3 is TGTGCCAGCAGCCTTCTTAGGAACAATGAGCAGTTCTTC. The whole variable domain, remainder taken from reference TRBV2 and TRBJ2-1, is EPEVTQTPSHQVTQMGQEVILRCVPISNHLYFYWYRQILGQKVEFLVSFYNNEISEKSEIFDDQFSVERPDGSNFTLKIRSTKLEDSAMYFCASSLLRNNEQFFGPGTRLTVL.

The V call is TRBV27, the J call TRBJ1-6; 9 bases map to TRBD1. The germline V gene encodes CDR1 MNHEY and CDR2 SMNVEV (reference sequence). The CDR3 contains 16 residues. The ends lost 5 bases at V and 8 bases at J; junction bases unmatched: 10. The CDR3 loop reads CASSQTGGSLHSPLHF. CDR3 coding DNA: TGTGCCAGCAGTCAAACAGGGGGCTCTTTGCATTCACCCCTCCACTTT.

The rearrangement uses TRBV4-1 and TRBJ1-5; D is perhaps TRBD1 (6 bases). The CDR3 extends over 16 amino acids. V was clipped by 1 base and J by 2 bases, with 12 bases between them. Germline CDR1 and CDR2: MGHRA and YSYEKL. This CDR3 is CASSQVLNRGNQPQHF. The CDR3, as DNA: TGCGCCAGCAGCCAAGTCCTTAACAGGGGCAATCAGCCCCAGCATTTT.

The genes are TRBV15 and TRBJ1-1; 11 bases fit TRBD1. The CDR3 covers 17 residues. Trimming at V came to 0 bases and at J to 4 bases, leaving 7 bases not matched to a gene. Germline V gene lookup returns CDR1 LNHNV and CDR2 YYDKDF (reference sequence). The CDR3 loop is CATSRDWDRGAPTEAFF. CDR3 sequence (DNA): TGTGCCACCAGCAGAGATTGGGACAGGGGGGCCCCCACTGAAGCTTTCTTT.

The chain links TRBV19 to TRBJ1-5; 7 nucleotides match TRBD1. With V trimmed by 3 bases and J by 0 bases, 2 bases remained unmatched. Germline CDR1 is LNHDA and CDR2 is SQIVND (reference sequence). This CDR3 has 15 amino acids. As DNA, the CDR3 is TGTGCCAGTAGTATTACAGGGGCTAGCAATCAGCCCCAGCATTTT. It translates to CASSITGASNQPQHF.

The rearrangement uses TRBV11-2 and TRBJ1-1; D is possibly TRBD1 (5 bases). The CDR3 covers 14 residues. Germline V gene data show CDR1 as SGHAT and CDR2 as FQNNGV. V lost 5 bases and J 1 base, leaving 11 bases between the germline ends. The CDR3 spells CASSMGRWNTEAFF. The DNA of the CDR3 is TGTGCCAGCAGCATGGGACGGTGGAACACTGAAGCTTTCTTT.

There are a few counts of this clone. The chain joins TRBV5-1 to TRBJ1-3; 8 positions agree with TRBD1. Germline CDR1 and CDR2: SGHRS and YFSETQ. With 4 bases clipped from V and 4 bases from J, the junction kept 4 bases outside the gene matches. The CDR3 totals 14 residues. This chain's CDR3 is CASSPGQAGNTIYF. The CDR3, as DNA: TGCGCCAGCAGCCCGGGACAGGCAGGAAACACCATATATTTT.

This rearrangement joins TRBV21-1 to TRBJ2-7; the listed D gene, TRBD1, was not tested against the DNA. TRBV21-1 constitutes a pseudogene. This CDR3 is built from 16 residues. The CDR3, as DNA: TGTGCCAGCAGGAGTATCGACAGGAAAGATTGTTACGAGCAGTACTTC. This codes for CASRSIDRKDCYEQYF.

The chain recombines TRBV4-2 with TRBJ1-5, with a weak D call TRBD1 (6 bases). CDR1 and CDR2 from the germline V gene are LGHNA and YNFKEQ. CDR3 length: 14 amino acids. V lost 6 bases and J 3 bases, leaving 12 bases between the germline ends. This CDR3 reads CASRATGFNQPQHF. Written as DNA, the CDR3 is TGTGCCAGCAGGGCTACAGGGTTCAATCAGCCCCAGCATTTT.

This clone was counted once. The chain employs TRBV4-1 and TRBJ2-1, with D unresolved. CDR1 and CDR2 (germline): MGHRA, YSYEKL. The V end was cut by 1 base, the J end by 0 bases, with 10 bases between. This CDR3 region has 16 residues. CDR3 nucleotides: TGCGCCAGCAGCCAAGCGTGGAGTAGCTCCTACAATGAGCAGTTCTTC. It encodes CASSQAWSSSYNEQFF.